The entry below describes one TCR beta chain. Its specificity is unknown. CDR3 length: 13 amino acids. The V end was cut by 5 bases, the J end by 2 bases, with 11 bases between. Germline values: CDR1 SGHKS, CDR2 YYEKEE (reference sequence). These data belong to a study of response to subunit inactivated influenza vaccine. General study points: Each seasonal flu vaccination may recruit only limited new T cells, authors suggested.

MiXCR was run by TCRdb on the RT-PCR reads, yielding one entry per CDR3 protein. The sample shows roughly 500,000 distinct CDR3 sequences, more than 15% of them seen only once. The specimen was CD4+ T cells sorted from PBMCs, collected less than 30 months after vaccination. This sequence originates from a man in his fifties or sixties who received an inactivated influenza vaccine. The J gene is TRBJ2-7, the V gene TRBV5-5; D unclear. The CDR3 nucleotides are TGTGCCAGCAGTTGGGGTCACACCTACGAGCAGTACTTC. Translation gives CASSWGHTYEQYF.